The T cell receptor beta chain described here comes from a study of cytomegalovirus exposure and HLA in healthy donors. The CDR3 is 13 residues long. V dropped 7 bases and J dropped 3 bases, with 13 bases sitting between them. Germline V CDR1 and CDR2: SQVTM, ANQGSEA. General study findings and limits: A few chains tied to CMV proved CMV antigen-specific in vitro.

PCR employed 60 Vbeta and 13 Jbeta primers. Libraries were prepared by immunoSEQ multiplex PCR; TCRdb keeps only in-frame clonotypes and omits some of them. The repertoire consists of roughly 70,000 clones, with roughly 71% occurring once and the leading ten covering 12%. Concerning this clone itself: The antigen is undetermined.

V is TRBV29-1 and J is TRBJ2-1, with a weak D call TRBD1 (7 bases). The clonotype originates from a man aged 65 to 79 in good health and CMV-seronegative. Sequenced input: PBMCs. The CDR3 is CSAGGQNYNEQFF. Written as DNA, the CDR3 is TGCAGCGCCGGGGGACAGAACTACAATGAGCAGTTCTTC.